This entry is about one T cell receptor (beta chain). With V trimmed by 2 bases and J by 4 bases, 7 bases remained unmatched. The CDR3 spans 15 residues. Per germline, CDR1 MNHNS and CDR2 SASEGT. Primers included in the PCR were 60 Vbeta and 13 Jbeta primers. The assay was immunoSEQ multiplex PCR, and TCRdb's table has in-frame clones only and misses some. This sample yields 130,000 or so clones, of which more than 60% are seen a single time; around 1.5% belongs to the top ten. The data are from a study of cytomegalovirus exposure and HLA in healthy donors. The sequenced sample consisted of PBMCs. This TCR derives from a female donor in good health and CMV-seronegative. The chain employs TRBV6-1 and TRBJ2-5; 7 bases agree with TRBD1. CDR3 sequence reads: CASSEPRAGGETQYF. The CDR3 region has the DNA TGTGCCAGCAGTGAACCCCGGGCAGGGGGAGAGACCCAGTACTTC.